This T cell receptor (beta chain) was sequenced during a study of shared clonotypes between healthy human individuals. Points from the study as a whole: Deeper or shallower sequencing was expected to change how clonotypes are shared among donors. Larger estimated richness was generally seen in naive subsets than in memory subsets.

Turning to this clone: As yet, its antigen is unknown.

The CDR3 sequence is 15 residues long. CDR1 is MDHEN and CDR2 is SYDVKM in the germline V gene. With 2 bases removed from V and 5 bases from J, the gap between germline ends came to 15 bases. Healthy and HIV-negative, the adult donors had no recent acute infections or vaccinations. Clones were read by immunoSEQ multiplex PCR, and TCRdb kept only the in-frame ones, dropping some. The sample carries roughly 76,000 clones, about 61% recorded once. This clonotype originated in a man younger than 40 in good health. This rearrangement joins TRBV28 to TRBJ2-5; D tentatively fits TRBD1 or TRBD2 (5 bases each). The sample comprised memory CD8+ T cells sorted from blood. The subset: CD45RO+ cells pooled with CCR7-negative TemRA cells. The CDR3 nucleotides read TGTGCCAGCAGTTTACCCGTGGGGGTGTCGGAGACCCAGTACTTC. It codes for CASSLPVGVSETQYF.